Given below is one T cell receptor (beta chain) in context. Its antigen is not known. The data were taken from a study of cytomegalovirus exposure and HLA in healthy donors. Study observations and caveats: The authors later linked a missense DCLRE1C variant to TCR beta V- and J-gene trimming.

Germline V lookup: CDR1 SGDLS, CDR2 YYNGEE. The CDR3 length is 14 residues. Unmatched junction bases numbered 5, after V lost 4 bases and J lost 3 bases. In the PCR, 60 Vbeta and 13 Jbeta primers were used. Original analysis: About 10 million shared chains were among the roughly 78 million unique TCR beta chains that a later analysis counted. TCRdb keeps only in-frame clones here, not all; method: immunoSEQ multiplex PCR. V and J calls and clone size are as listed in that table; D and trimming were resolved from the DNA. The table records about 200,000 clones, about 82% of them present only once. The rearrangement links TRBV9 to TRBJ1-2, with 8 nucleotides matching TRBD1. Sample: PBMCs. This TCR was sampled from a woman aged 50 to 60 in good health and CMV-seronegative. This CDR3 is CASSRETGDYGYTF. The CDR3 bases are TGTGCCAGCAGCAGAGAGACAGGGGACTATGGCTACACCTTC.